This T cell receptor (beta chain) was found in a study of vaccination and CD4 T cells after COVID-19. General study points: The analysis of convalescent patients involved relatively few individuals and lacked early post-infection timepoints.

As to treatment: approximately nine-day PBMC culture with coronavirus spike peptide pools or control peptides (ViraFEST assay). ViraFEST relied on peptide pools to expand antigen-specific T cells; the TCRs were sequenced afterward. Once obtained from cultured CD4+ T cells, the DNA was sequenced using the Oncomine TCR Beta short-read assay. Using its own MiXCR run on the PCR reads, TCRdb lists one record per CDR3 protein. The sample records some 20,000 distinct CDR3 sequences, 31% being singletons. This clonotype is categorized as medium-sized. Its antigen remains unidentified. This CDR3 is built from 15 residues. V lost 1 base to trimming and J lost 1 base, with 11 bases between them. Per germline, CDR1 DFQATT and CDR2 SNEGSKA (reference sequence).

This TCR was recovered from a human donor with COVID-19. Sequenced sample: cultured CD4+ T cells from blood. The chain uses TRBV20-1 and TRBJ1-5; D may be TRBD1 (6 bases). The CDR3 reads CSARAPDRSNQPQHF. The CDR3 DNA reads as TGCAGTGCTAGAGCCCCTGACAGGAGCAATCAGCCCCAGCATTTT.